The clone carrying this T cell receptor (beta chain) has more than one count but fewer than ten. These data are taken from a study of T cells after yellow fever vaccination. CDR1 is SNHLY and CDR2 is FYNNEI in the germline V gene. V dropped 3 bases and J dropped 1; count of bases not matched to a gene: 1. This CDR3 has 14 residues. UMIs were added to TCR cDNA along with a universal primer site when it was made by 5'RACE template switching. MiXCR, applied by TCRdb to the 5' RACE reads, yields one record per CDR3 protein. The repertoire holds 320,000 or so distinct CDR3 sequences, with roughly 8.4% as singletons.

This TCR came from a man aged 18 to 35 who received the YFV17D yellow fever vaccine. This chain uses TRBV2 with TRBJ2-3; 7 nucleotides align to TRBD2. Material: PBMCs, obtained about 49 days after the first yellow fever vaccination. CDR3 residues: CASSDGGGTDTQYF. CDR3 bases: TGTGCCAGCAGTGATGGGGGGGGCACAGATACGCAGTATTTT.